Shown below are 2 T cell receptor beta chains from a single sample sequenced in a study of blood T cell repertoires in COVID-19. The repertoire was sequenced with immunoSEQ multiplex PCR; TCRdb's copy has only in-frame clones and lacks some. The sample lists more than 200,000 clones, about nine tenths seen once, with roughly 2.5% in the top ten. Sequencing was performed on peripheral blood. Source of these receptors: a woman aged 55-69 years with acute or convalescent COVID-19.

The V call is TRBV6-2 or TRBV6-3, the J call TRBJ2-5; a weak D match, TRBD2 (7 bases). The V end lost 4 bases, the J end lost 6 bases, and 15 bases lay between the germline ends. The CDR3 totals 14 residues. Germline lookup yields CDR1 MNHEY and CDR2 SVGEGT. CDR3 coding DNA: TGTGCCAGCAGTTGGGGGGGGGCCGGGAAGACCCAGTACTTC. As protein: CASSWGGAGKTQYF.

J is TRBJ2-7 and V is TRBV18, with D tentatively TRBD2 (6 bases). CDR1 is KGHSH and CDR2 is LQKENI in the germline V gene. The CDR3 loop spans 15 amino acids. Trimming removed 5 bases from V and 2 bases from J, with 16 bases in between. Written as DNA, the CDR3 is TGTGCCAGCTCATCCGGGACTCTCGGACCCTACGAGCAGTACTTC. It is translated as CASSSGTLGPYEQYF.